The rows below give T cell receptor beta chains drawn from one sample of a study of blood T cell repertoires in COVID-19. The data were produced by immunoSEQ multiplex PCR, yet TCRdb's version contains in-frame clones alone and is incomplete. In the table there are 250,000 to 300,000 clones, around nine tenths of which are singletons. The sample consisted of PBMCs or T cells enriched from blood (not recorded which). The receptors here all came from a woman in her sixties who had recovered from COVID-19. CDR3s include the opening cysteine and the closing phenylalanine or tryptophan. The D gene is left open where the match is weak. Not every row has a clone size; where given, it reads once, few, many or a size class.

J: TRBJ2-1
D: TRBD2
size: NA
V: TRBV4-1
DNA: TGCGCCAGCAGCCAAGGAACTAGCGGGGCCTACAATGAGCAGTTCTTC
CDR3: CASSQGTSGAYNEQFF

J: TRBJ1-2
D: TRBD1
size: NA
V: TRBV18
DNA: TGTGCCAGCTCACCTGCCGGGACAGGGTTCCCCTATGGCTACACCTTC
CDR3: CASSPAGTGFPYGYTF

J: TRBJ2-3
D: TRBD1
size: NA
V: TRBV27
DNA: TGTGCCAGCAGTGAAAGGGGGCGTTCCGCAGATACGCAGTATTTT
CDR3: CASSERGRSADTQYF

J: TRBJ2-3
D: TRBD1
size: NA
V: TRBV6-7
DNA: TGTGCCAGCGGGAGACTCTGGAGGACAGGGGTTACAGATACGCAGTATTTT
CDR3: CASGRLWRTGVTDTQYF

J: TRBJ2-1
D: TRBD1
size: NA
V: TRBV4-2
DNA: TGTGCCAGCAGCCAAGTCAGTCTAGACAGGGGGCAAGATGAGCAGTTCTTC
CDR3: CASSQVSLDRGQDEQFF

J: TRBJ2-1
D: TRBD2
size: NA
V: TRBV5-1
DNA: TGCGCCAGCAGCTCCCCTGGACTAGCGGGAATCTACAATGAGCAGTTCTTC
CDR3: CASSSPGLAGIYNEQFF

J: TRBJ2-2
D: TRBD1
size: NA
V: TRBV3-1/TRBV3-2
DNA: TGTGCCAGCCGACGACAGGGGGCCCCCGGGGAGCTGTTTTTT
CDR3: CASRRQGAPGELFF

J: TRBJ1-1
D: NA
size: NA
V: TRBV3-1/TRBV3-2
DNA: TGTGCCAGCAGGACACAGGGCATGAACACTGAAGCTTTCTTT
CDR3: CASRTQGMNTEAFF

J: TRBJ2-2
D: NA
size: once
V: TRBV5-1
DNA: TGCGCCAGCAGCGCGGGACGTCAAACCGGGGAGCTGTTTTTT
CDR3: CASSAGRQTGELFF

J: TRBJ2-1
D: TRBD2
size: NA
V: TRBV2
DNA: TGTGCCAGCAGTGCTAGCGGGAGGGCTGTAATTGAGCAGTTCTTC
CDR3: CASSASGRAVIEQFF

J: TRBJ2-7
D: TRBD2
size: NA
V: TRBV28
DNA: TGTGCCAGTCGGGACTACCTCTCCTACGAGCAGTACTTC
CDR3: CASRDYLSYEQYF

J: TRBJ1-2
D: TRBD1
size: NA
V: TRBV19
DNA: TGTGCCAGTAGTATGCAACCAGGGGGCGCCGGCTATGGCTACACCTTC
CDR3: CASSMQPGGAGYGYTF

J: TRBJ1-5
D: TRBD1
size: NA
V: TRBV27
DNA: TGTGCCAGCAGTTCCCAACAGGGGAATCAGCCCCAGCATTTT
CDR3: CASSSQQGNQPQHF

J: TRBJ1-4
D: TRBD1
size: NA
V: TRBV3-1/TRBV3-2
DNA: TGTGCCAGCAGCCCAGGGGGAACTAATGAAAAACTGTTTTTT
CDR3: CASSPGGTNEKLFF

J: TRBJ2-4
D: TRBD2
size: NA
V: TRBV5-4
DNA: TGTGCCAGCACCGCCGCCAGCGGGGGATCAAACATTCAGTACTTC
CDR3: CASTAASGGSNIQYF

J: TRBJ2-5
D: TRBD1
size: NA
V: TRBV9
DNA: TGTGCCAGCAGCCCACAGGGGGCGGGAGAGACCCAGTACTTC
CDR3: CASSPQGAGETQYF

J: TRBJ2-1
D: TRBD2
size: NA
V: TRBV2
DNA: TGTGCCAGCAGTGAAACTAGCGGGAGTCATGAGCAGTTCTTC
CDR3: CASSETSGSHEQFF

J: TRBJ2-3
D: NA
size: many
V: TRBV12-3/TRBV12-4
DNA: TGTGCCAGCAGTTTTTTCCCGGGAGATACGCAGTATTTT
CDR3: CASSFFPGDTQYF

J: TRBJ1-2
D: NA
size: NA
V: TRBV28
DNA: TGTGCCAGTCGACGGAGTCCTAACTATGGCTACACCTTC
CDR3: CASRRSPNYGYTF

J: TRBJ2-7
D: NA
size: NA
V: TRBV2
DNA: TGTGCCAGCAGTGAGGTAGGGGCGCCCTACGAGCAGTACTTC
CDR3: CASSEVGAPYEQYF

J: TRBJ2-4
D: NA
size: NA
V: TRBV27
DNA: TGTGCCAGCATGGGGGGAAACAAAAACATTCAGTACTTC
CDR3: CASMGGNKNIQYF

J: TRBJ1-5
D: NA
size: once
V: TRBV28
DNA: TGTGCCAGCAGTTCCGGGACAACAATCTATCAGCCCCAGCATTTT
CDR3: CASSSGTTIYQPQHF

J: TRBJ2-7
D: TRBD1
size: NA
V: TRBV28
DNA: TGTGCCAGCAGTTCCCCTGCGCTGGGACAGGGGGTTCAAGAGCAGTACTTC
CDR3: CASSSPALGQGVQEQYF